This T cell receptor beta chain was identified during a study of blood T cell repertoires in COVID-19. For the study at large: Sites in the United States, Italy and Spain provided acute and convalescent COVID-19 samples. Sample material is recorded as cDNA or gDNA derived from T cells, B-cell-depleted T cells, or PBMCs.

Per the study methods: Amplification of reference gene primers provided the estimated nucleated cell counts. Here immunoSEQ multiplex PCR was the method, and the copy in TCRdb shows in-frame clones only, minus some. V, J and clone size are taken as reported in that table, and D and trimming were inferred from the DNA itself. Of approximately 150,000 clones in the sample, around 82% were seen once. Trimming cost V 4 bases and J 8 bases, with 11 bases left between them. Germline V gene data show CDR1 as LNHDA and CDR2 as SQIVND (reference sequence). The length of the CDR3 is 12 residues. The sequence was obtained from a man between 60 and 75 years old with acute or convalescent COVID-19. The sequenced material came from peripheral blood. The chain joins TRBV19 to TRBJ1-1; maybe TRBD1 (6 bases). CDR3 in DNA: TGTGCCAGTAGTACTAAAGGACAGGAAGCTTTCTTT. This encodes CASSTKGQEAFF.